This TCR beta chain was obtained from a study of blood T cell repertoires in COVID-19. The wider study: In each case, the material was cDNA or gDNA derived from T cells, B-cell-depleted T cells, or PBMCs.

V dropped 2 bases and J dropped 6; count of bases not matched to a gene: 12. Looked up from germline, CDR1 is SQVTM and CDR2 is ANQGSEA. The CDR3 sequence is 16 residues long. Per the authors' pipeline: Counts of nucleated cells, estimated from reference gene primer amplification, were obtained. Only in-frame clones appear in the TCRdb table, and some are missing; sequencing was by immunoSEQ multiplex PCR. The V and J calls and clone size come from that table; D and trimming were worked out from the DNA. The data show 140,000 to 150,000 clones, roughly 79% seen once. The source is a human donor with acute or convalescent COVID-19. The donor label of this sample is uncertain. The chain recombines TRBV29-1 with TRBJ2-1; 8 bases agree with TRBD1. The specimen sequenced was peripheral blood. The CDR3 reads CSVELGQRTGGNEQFF. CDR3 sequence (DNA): TGCAGCGTTGAACTCGGGCAGCGAACAGGGGGCAATGAGCAGTTCTTC.